Listed here are 5 T cell receptor beta chains from one sample, sequenced in a study of T cells in Graves' hyperthyroidism and ophthalmopathy. There were TCR beta CDR3 regions amplified from RNA transcripts. HTBI primers were employed in a first-round RT-PCR of the TCR CDR3. TCRdb recomputed calls from the multiplex PCR reads with MiXCR, one row per CDR3 protein. The table has about 560,000 distinct CDR3 sequences, 16% seen once; the top ten hold about 17%. The sample comprised blood. These receptor sequences come from a woman younger than 35 with Graves' hyperthyroidism.

This clonotype came up a few times. The DNA for the CDR3 is TGCAGTGCTAGCAATAGCGGGAGACCCGGGGAGCTGTTTTTT. Translation: CSASNSGRPGELFF. V gene TRBV20-1 combines with J gene TRBJ2-2; 9 bases match TRBD2. Per the germline V gene, CDR1 is DFQATT and CDR2 is SNEGSKA (reference sequence). V shed 3 bases, J shed 6 bases, and the junction held 5 bases outside the gene matches. This CDR3 is 14 amino acids long.

This clonotype has a count of ten or more. This rearrangement joins TRBV12-3 or TRBV12-4 to TRBJ2-5, with 12 bases fitting TRBD2. CDR3 length equals 15 residues. Trimming at V came to 6 bases and at J to 4 bases, leaving 6 bases not matched to a gene. DNA of the CDR3: TGTGCCAGCAGGTCACTAGCGGGGGGAGGAGAGACCCAGTACTTC. Its protein is CASRSLAGGGETQYF.

V is TRBV18 and J is TRBJ2-5; TRBD1 agrees at 7 bases. The CDR3 runs 16 residues. With 5 bases clipped from V and 7 bases from J, the junction kept 16 bases outside the gene matches. Germline lookup yields CDR1 KGHSH and CDR2 LQKENI. The CDR3 loop is CASSGTAMITGVTQYF. CDR3 nucleotides: TGTGCCAGCTCAGGGACAGCCATGATAACTGGGGTGACCCAGTACTTC.

This chain connects TRBV6-1 to TRBJ2-7; 9 bases are shared with TRBD1. The germline gives CDR1 MNHNS, CDR2 SASEGT. The CDR3 totals 14 residues. With V trimmed by 8 bases and J by 5 bases, 10 bases remained unmatched. The CDR3 region has the DNA TGTGCCAGCGGGGGACAGGGCGACATAGACGAGCAGTACTTC. It is translated as CASGGQGDIDEQYF.

With respect to this clonotype: This could be a read error, since a much larger clone is one nucleotide away. This sequence joins TRBV7-9 and TRBJ1-4, with D maybe TRBD1 (5 bases). Germline CDR1 and CDR2: SEHNR and FQNEAQ (reference sequence). The CDR3 loop spans 17 amino acids. Trimming removed 1 base from V and 7 bases from J, with 19 bases in between. The DNA of the CDR3 is TGTGCCAGCAGCTTAGGGCAGGGAAGTCCCGAACGTGAAAAACTGTTTTTT. Amino acids: CASSLGQGSPEREKLFF.